This TCR beta chain was obtained from a study of cytomegalovirus exposure and HLA in healthy donors. The PCR employed 60 Vbeta primers together with 13 Jbeta primers. The protocol was immunoSEQ multiplex PCR, while the TCRdb copy is restricted to in-frame clones and leaves out a portion. There are about 94,000 clones in the sample; under 85% occur only once, and roughly 1.5% lies in the top ten. This CDR3 is built from 14 residues. CDR1 SGHRS and CDR2 YFSETQ come from the germline V gene. Trimming cost V 2 bases and J 6 bases; bases outside gene matches: 5. The rearrangement links TRBV5-1 to TRBJ2-7, with 10 positions matching TRBD1. Sequenced material: PBMCs. The receptor was derived from a male donor in good health and CMV-seronegative. The CDR3 reads CASSLGTGEREQYF. The CDR3 DNA reads as TGCGCCAGCAGCTTAGGGACAGGGGAACGCGAGCAGTACTTC.